The 16 T cell receptor beta chains given below trace back to one sample, sequenced in a study of regulatory T cells in long-lasting Graves disease. Time point denoted: persistent/refractory GD, antithyroid drugs over 5 years with positive TRAb. PBMCs were the source of the RNA used for TCR sequencing. Arm-PCR with iRepertoire HTBI primers amplified the CDR3 regions for these TCR beta libraries. TCRdb used MiXCR to reprocess the multiplex PCR reads, holding one entry per CDR3 protein. The data contain a few hundred thousand distinct CDR3 sequences, 23% of them singletons. The source material was peripheral blood mononuclear cells (PBMCs), sampled when the disease was refractory, from a patient treated with antithyroid drugs. The receptors were sampled from a female donor with Graves disease.

A note on this clonotype: The missing conserved phenylalanine or tryptophan at the end of this CDR3 makes a read error likely. This chain joins TRBV7-2 and TRBJ1-2; TRBD1 matches at 7 bases. Germline CDR1 and CDR2: SGHTA and FQGNSA. The V gene end was trimmed by 5 bases and the J gene end by 3 bases; junction bases not matched to a gene: 6. The CDR3 has 14 residues. In nucleotides, the CDR3 is TGTGCCAGCAGCCGGACCGGGACAGACTATGGCTACACCCTC. Amino acid sequence: CASSRTGTDYGYTL.

The table lists this clonotype with many counts. The junction shows a germline mismatch at one end, possibly a read error. V gene TRBV13 combines with J gene TRBJ1-1; 8 nucleotides align to TRBD1. In germline, CDR1 is PRHDT, CDR2 FYEKMQ (reference sequence). This CDR3 spans 16 amino acids. The CDR3 nucleotides read TGTGCCAGCAGCATAGGACAGGGAGATTTGAACACTGAAGCTTTCTTT. Translating gives CASSIGQGDLNTEAFF.

The V and J genes are TRBV20-1 and TRBJ1-5; no clear D. In germline, CDR1 is DFQATT, CDR2 SNEGSKA (reference sequence). Trimming removed 6 bases at V and 5 bases at J, with 11 bases between. The CDR3 loop spans 12 amino acids. The CDR3 reads CSAGGGDQPQHF. The CDR3 bases are TGCAGTGCGGGCGGCGGGGATCAGCCCCAGCATTTT.

This clonotype was counted many times. The chain uses TRBV28 and TRBJ1-5; the match to TRBD1 covers 8 bases. The CDR3 covers 14 residues. Germline V gene lookup returns CDR1 MDHEN and CDR2 SYDVKM. J lost 8 bases, V lost 5 bases, and 8 bases had no gene match. CDR3 DNA sequence: TGTGCCAGCAGTCCCGCAGGGGGCTTGGAGCCCCAGCATTTT. As protein: CASSPAGGLEPQHF.

On this clonotype: A read error is possible here, since a much larger clone lies one base away. The conserved phenylalanine or tryptophan normally closing the CDR3 is absent here, so this likely arose from a read error. V usage is TRBV12-3 or TRBV12-4 and J usage is TRBJ1-1, with D hard to call. This CDR3 has 12 residues. V lost 5 bases, J lost 4 bases, and 8 bases lay in between. The CDR3 protein is CASSQRVTEAFL. The CDR3 bases are TGTGCCAGCAGTCAGAGGGTCACTGAAGCTTTCTTG.

This clonotype has ten or more counts. In DNA form, the CDR3 reads TGTGCCAGCTCAACCCCAGTTCAAGGCGATGGCTACACCTTC. Translated: CASSTPVQGDGYTF. The chain joins TRBV28 to TRBJ1-2; no definite D call. Germline assignment: CDR1 MDHEN and CDR2 SYDVKM. The CDR3 sequence is 14 residues long. V was clipped by 8 bases and J by 6 bases, with 19 bases between them.

This clonotype came up a few times. The chain combines TRBV28 with TRBJ1-2, with a possible D match to TRBD1 (5 bases). There are 15 residues in the CDR3. The V and J ends lost 4 bases and 2 bases respectively, with 14 bases between them. CDR1 is MDHEN, CDR2 SYDVKM, per germline. CDR3 sequence: CASSYSGERNYGYTF. In DNA, the CDR3 is TGTGCCAGCAGTTACTCGGGGGAAAGGAACTATGGCTACACCTTC.

In its sample, this clonotype was seen many times. This rearrangement joins TRBV6-2 or TRBV6-3 to TRBJ1-4; no firm D call. Trimming cost V 2 bases and J 0 bases, with 13 bases left between them. Germline loops: CDR1 MNHEY, CDR2 SVGEGT. This CDR3 contains 17 residues. CDR3 amino acids: CASSYLDPGSTNEKLFF. Here the CDR3 DNA reads TGTGCCAGCAGTTACCTAGACCCGGGCTCAACTAATGAAAAACTGTTTTTT.

The chain couples TRBV7-2 to TRBJ1-5; D gene ambiguous. The germline CDR1 and CDR2 sequences are SGHTA and FQGNSA. The ends were cut back, 2 bases at V and 3 bases at J, with 8 bases in the middle. This CDR3 has 14 residues. CDR3: CASSLTPNNQPQHF. The CDR3 DNA reads TGTGCCAGCAGCTTAACCCCGAACAATCAGCCCCAGCATTTT.

CDR3 residues: CASSLGDRGINEQFF. In DNA, the CDR3 is TGTGCCAGCAGTCTCGGGGACAGGGGGATAAATGAGCAGTTCTTC. This chain uses TRBV11-3 with TRBJ2-1; 11 positions match TRBD1. Germline V CDR1 and CDR2: SGHNT, YENEEA. After removal of 6 bases from V and 7 bases from J, the junction contained 8 bases not matched to a gene. The CDR3 length is 15 residues.

The gene calls are TRBV20-1 and TRBJ2-7; D remains unclear. Germline loops: CDR1 DFQATT, CDR2 SNEGSKA (reference sequence). Between the trimmed V and J ends, which lost 4 bases and 6 bases, there was a span of 7 bases. The CDR3 has 10 amino acids. CDR3 loop: CSAKSGEQYF. CDR3 DNA: TGCAGTGCTAAATCGGGCGAGCAGTACTTC.

This clonotype has a count of ten or more. J is TRBJ2-5 and V is TRBV28; TRBD1 matches 8 bases. Looked up from germline, CDR1 is MDHEN and CDR2 is SYDVKM. J was trimmed by 4 bases and V by 4 bases; bases with no gene match: 14. This CDR3 spans 17 amino acids. CDR3 nucleotide sequence: TGTGCCAGCAGTTCACAAATCACAGGGGGGCTGGGAGAGACCCAGTACTTC. Its translation is CASSSQITGGLGETQYF.

V usage is TRBV27 and J usage is TRBJ2-7; 10 nucleotides match TRBD2. The length of the CDR3 is 15 residues. Trimming took 4 bases from V and 0 from J; bases not matched to a gene: 3. The germline gives CDR1 MNHEY, CDR2 SMNVEV (reference sequence). In DNA, the CDR3 is TGTGCCAGCAGTTGGGGACTAGCGAGCTCCTACGAGCAGTACTTC. The encoded protein is CASSWGLASSYEQYF.

This clonotype has at least ten counts. This rearrangement joins TRBV24-1 to TRBJ2-1; 8 bases are shared with TRBD2. Germline assignment: CDR1 KGHDR and CDR2 SFDVKD. The J segment lost 2 bases and the V segment lost 5 bases, leaving 4 bases of the junction unmatched. The CDR3 contains 15 residues. DNA of the CDR3: TGTGCCACCAGTGTCGGGAGGGCCCCCTACAATGAGCAGTTCTTC. Protein product: CATSVGRAPYNEQFF.

The sample holds many counts of this clonotype. V and J are TRBV28 and TRBJ2-7, with TRBD1 matching over 9 bases. CDR3 length equals 16 residues. CDR1 and CDR2 from the germline V gene are MDHEN and SYDVKM. The V gene end was trimmed by 4 bases and the J gene end by 4 bases; junction bases not matched to a gene: 11. Here the CDR3 DNA reads TGTGCCAGCAGTTCTACCCGCCACAGGGGGCTTTACGAGCAGTACTTC. It translates to CASSSTRHRGLYEQYF. Supplemented by reference TRBV28 and TRBJ2-7, the full variable domain reads DVKVTQSSRYLVKRTGEKVFLECVQDMDHENMFWYRQDPGLGLRLIYFSYDVKMKEKGDIPEGYSVSREKKERFSLILESASTNQTSMYLCASSSTRHRGLYEQYFGPGTRLTVT.

The chain couples TRBV30 to TRBJ2-1; the match to TRBD1 covers 9 bases. V was pared by 7 bases and J by 6 bases, with 10 bases of the junction left unmatched. The CDR3 is 14 amino acids. Germline CDR1 is GTSNPN and CDR2 is SVGIG (reference sequence). CDR3 sequence: CASKKKGQGNEQFF. CDR3 DNA: TGTGCCTCAAAAAAGAAGGGACAGGGCAATGAGCAGTTCTTC. The full variable domain, rest sourced from reference TRBV30 and TRBJ2-1, is SQTIHQWPATLVQPVGSPLSLECTVEGTSNPNLYWYRQAAGRGLQLLFYSVGIGQISSEVPQNLSASRPQDRQFILSSKKLLLSDSGFYLCASKKKGQGNEQFFGPGTRLTVL.